The 20 T cell receptor beta chains listed next were all sequenced from one sample in a study of technical replicates of blood from several donors. The table came from immunoSEQ multiplex PCR; TCRdb's copy has only in-frame clones and leaves some out. The sample contains roughly 64,000 clones, 70% to 90% of which appear only once. The sequenced material came from PBMCs. These receptor sequences come from a human donor in good health. Some clones in this sample may be carry-over from other donors' samples.

The rearrangement joins TRBV5-1 to TRBJ1-1; TRBD1 matches 9 bases. The germline CDR1 and CDR2 sequences are SGHRS and YFSETQ. The CDR3 extends over 14 amino acids. V lost 0 bases to trimming and J lost 5 bases; unmatched junction nucleotides: 2. CDR3 amino acids: CASSLGQGGTEAFF. The DNA of the CDR3 is TGCGCCAGCAGCTTGGGACAGGGGGGGACTGAAGCTTTCTTT.

This clone was counted between two and nine times. V usage is TRBV15 and J usage is TRBJ2-1, with D tentatively TRBD1 (6 bases). This CDR3 has 17 residues. Trimming stripped 3 bases from V and 9 bases from J, with 24 bases between. Germline lookup yields CDR1 LNHNV and CDR2 YYDKDF (reference sequence). CDR3 amino acids: CATSSLRDTRVLGEQFF. DNA of the CDR3: TGTGCCACCAGCAGCCTCCGGGACACCAGGGTCCTAGGTGAGCAGTTCTTC.

The rearrangement links TRBV27 to TRBJ1-4; 10 positions agree with TRBD1. This CDR3 has 19 amino acids. The germline V gene encodes CDR1 MNHEY and CDR2 SMNVEV (reference sequence). The V and J ends lost 6 bases and 3 bases, in that order; junction bases with no gene match: 16. CDR3 DNA: TGTGCCAGCAGCCGACTTATGTGGGGACAGGGGATTGCTAATGAAAAACTGTTTTTT. Translated, it gives CASSRLMWGQGIANEKLFF.

V usage is TRBV6-1 and J usage is TRBJ2-5; 8 bases line up with TRBD2. The CDR3 has 13 residues. Per germline, CDR1 MNHNS and CDR2 SASEGT. The junction had 8 bases not matched to a gene; V was cut back by 0 bases and J by 14 bases. The CDR3 reads CASSEALRTSLYF. CDR3 DNA sequence: TGTGCCAGCAGTGAAGCGCTCCGGACTAGCCTTTACTTC.

This rearrangement joins TRBV7-9 to TRBJ1-6, with 11 bases aligning to TRBD1. Trimming removed 5 bases from V and 7 bases from J; junction bases left unmatched: 4. The length of the CDR3 is 15 residues. Germline assignment: CDR1 SEHNR and CDR2 FQNEAQ (reference sequence). The CDR3: CASSPRDRGNSPLHF. The CDR3 nucleotides read TGTGCCAGCAGCCCCCGGGACAGGGGGAATTCACCCCTCCACTTT.

This chain joins TRBV30 and TRBJ2-5; D perhaps matches TRBD2 (6 bases). The CDR3 runs to 15 residues. Trimming cost V 5 bases and J 4 bases, with 20 bases left between them. CDR1 is GTSNPN and CDR2 is SVGIG in the germline V gene (reference sequence). Here the CDR3 DNA reads TGTGCCTGGGTCCAAGGGGAGGCGTCGGGAGAGACCCAGTACTTC. Translation gives CAWVQGEASGETQYF.

The rearrangement links TRBV5-6 to TRBJ1-1, with a possible D match to TRBD1 (6 bases). This CDR3 has 14 residues. Germline V gene lookup returns CDR1 SGHDT and CDR2 YYEEEE. V dropped 4 bases and J dropped 1 base, with 11 bases sitting between them. This chain's CDR3 is CASSPGGRNTEAFF. CDR3 sequence (DNA): TGTGCCAGCAGCCCCGGGGGGCGGAACACTGAAGCTTTCTTT.

The chain carries TRBV5-1 and TRBJ2-3; 9 nucleotides line up with TRBD2. The CDR3 is 15 amino acids. Germline lookup yields CDR1 SGHRS and CDR2 YFSETQ. V was clipped by 5 bases and J by 5 bases; unmatched bases: 9. The CDR3: CASSTAGGPGDTQYF. The CDR3 DNA sequence: TGCGCCAGCAGTACTGCGGGAGGGCCGGGAGATACGCAGTATTTT.

The rearrangement uses TRBV10-3 and TRBJ1-6; D unclear. CDR3 length equals 13 residues. Germline loops: CDR1 ENHRY, CDR2 SYGVKD. Trimming shortened V by 8 bases and J by 10 bases, and 15 bases separated the two germline ends. The CDR3 DNA sequence: TGTGCCATCGGGCCGGGAACGGGGTCACCCCTCCACTTT. This codes for CAIGPGTGSPLHF.

This clone was found once. V and J are TRBV27 and TRBJ2-2, with D perhaps matching TRBD2 (5 bases). V dropped 7 bases and J dropped 5 bases, with 17 bases sitting between them. This CDR3 comprises 15 residues. In germline, CDR1 is MNHEY, CDR2 SMNVEV (reference sequence). The CDR3 sequence is CASTFSYGGTGELFF. CDR3 bases: TGTGCCAGCACCTTTTCGTACGGAGGTACCGGGGAGCTGTTTTTT.

The chain joins TRBV5-6 to TRBJ2-7; 7 bases line up with TRBD1. Germline V CDR1 and CDR2: SGHDT, YYEEEE. The V and J ends lost 4 bases and 5 bases, in that order; junction bases with no gene match: 12. The length of the CDR3 is 15 residues. CDR3 in DNA: TGTGCCAGCAGCCTATTCGAGAGGGGGCTAAACGAGCAGTACTTC. Protein sequence: CASSLFERGLNEQYF.

The chain combines TRBV4-3 with TRBJ2-1; a possible D gene is TRBD2 (7 bases). Trimming removed 2 bases at V and 4 bases at J, with 24 bases between. The CDR3 is made up of 19 amino acids. Germline loops: CDR1 LGHNA, CDR2 YSLEER. CDR3 region: CASSQFSGVWAGAYNEQFF. The CDR3 region has the DNA TGCGCCAGCAGCCAATTTTCGGGGGTTTGGGCGGGGGCTTACAATGAGCAGTTCTTC.

The genes are TRBV19 and TRBJ1-5, with D perhaps matching TRBD1 (5 bases). The V end lost 6 bases, the J end lost 0 bases, and 6 bases lay between the germline ends. Per germline, CDR1 LNHDA and CDR2 SQIVND (reference sequence). CDR3 length equals 13 residues. As DNA, the CDR3 is TGTGCCAGTAGCCAGGGTAGCAATCAGCCCCAGCATTTT. This translates into CASSQGSNQPQHF.

The chain joins TRBV4-2 to TRBJ2-7, with D maybe TRBD2 (5 bases). Looked up from germline, CDR1 is LGHNA and CDR2 is YNFKEQ. Trimming took off 0 bases at V and 3 bases at J, with 12 bases between the two ends. The CDR3 is 15 amino acids. The CDR3 DNA sequence: TGTGCCAGCAGCCAAGACTTCCCGGGGAGCTACGAGCAGTACTTC. Translation gives CASSQDFPGSYEQYF.

The rearrangement links TRBV10-3 to TRBJ2-7, with 10 nucleotides matching TRBD2. V dropped 4 bases and J dropped 3; count of bases not matched to a gene: 6. Germline loops: CDR1 ENHRY, CDR2 SYGVKD. CDR3 length equals 15 residues. The CDR3 nucleotides are TGTGCCATCAGTGCCGGACTAGCGGATCACTACGAGCAGTACTTC. This translates into CAISAGLADHYEQYF.

The V and J genes are TRBV10-3 and TRBJ1-2; perhaps TRBD1 as D (5 bases). The V gene's germline CDR1 is ENHRY and CDR2 SYGVKD. The CDR3 runs 16 residues. Between the trimmed V and J ends, which lost 4 bases and 5 bases, there was a span of 20 bases. CDR3 loop: CAISGGLRLTAYGYTF. The CDR3, as DNA: TGTGCCATCAGTGGGGGACTGCGACTGACGGCGTATGGCTACACCTTC.

This chain joins TRBV2 and TRBJ2-5, with 9 nucleotides matching TRBD2. The CDR3 runs to 15 residues. The V and J ends lost 3 bases and 5 bases, in that order; junction bases with no gene match: 7. Germline-derived CDR1 and CDR2 are SNHLY and FYNNEI. Here the CDR3 reads CASSDAGGGVETQYF. CDR3 DNA: TGTGCCAGCAGTGATGCGGGCGGGGGGGTGGAGACCCAGTACTTC.

The chain links TRBV7-6 to TRBJ2-7, with 7 bases fitting TRBD2. The CDR3 has 14 amino acids. After removal of 0 bases from V and 1 base from J, the junction contained 0 bases not matched to a gene. Germline V gives CDR1 SGHVS, CDR2 FNYEAQ. Written as DNA, the CDR3 is TGTGCCAGCAGCTTAGCGGGAGGGTCCTACGAGCAGTACTTC. Encoded protein: CASSLAGGSYEQYF.

J is TRBJ1-2 and V is TRBV2, with 8 nucleotides matching TRBD1. The trim removed 6 bases at V and 8 bases at J, leaving 5 bases unmatched. The germline V gene encodes CDR1 SNHLY and CDR2 FYNNEI. This CDR3 has 12 residues. The CDR3 is CASRGQGGGYTF. The CDR3 DNA is TGTGCCAGCAGAGGACAGGGCGGCGGCTACACCTTC.

This clone has a handful of counts. The rearrangement links TRBV30 to TRBJ1-1; possible D gene TRBD1, 5 bases. Germline assignment: CDR1 GTSNPN and CDR2 SVGIG (reference sequence). The CDR3 consists of 11 residues. V dropped 3 bases and J dropped 10 bases, with 12 bases sitting between them. The CDR3 DNA reads as TGTGCCTGGAGCCTAGGGGTGGGAGCTTTCTTT. This gives the protein CAWSLGVGAFF.